What follows are 23 T cell receptor beta chains derived from one specimen sequenced in a study of cytomegalovirus exposure and HLA in healthy donors. PCR used 60 Vbeta primers and 13 Jbeta primers. TCRdb's copy holds only in-frame clones and misses some; the assay was immunoSEQ multiplex PCR. The table lists around 50,000 clones, roughly 72% of them singletons, with about 22% in the top ten. The sample comprised PBMCs. The receptors come from a woman between 50 and 59 years old in good health and CMV-seropositive.

The gene calls are TRBV2 and TRBJ2-1; 11 bases agree with TRBD2. The junction had 6 bases not matched to a gene; V was cut back by 4 bases and J by 7 bases. The germline V gene has CDR1 SNHLY and CDR2 FYNNEI. CDR3 size: 15 residues. CDR3 bases: TGTGCCAGCAGTGCCACTAGCGGGGGTACAAATGAGCAGTTCTTC. Protein: CASSATSGGTNEQFF.

V and J are TRBV30 and TRBJ1-1; TRBD1 agrees at 8 bases. Trimming removed 1 base from V and 5 bases from J; junction bases left unmatched: 9. CDR1 GTSNPN and CDR2 SVGIG come from the germline V gene (reference sequence). The CDR3 is 15 amino acids. DNA of the CDR3: TGTGCCTGGAGTGAGCAGGGGGCGCTGGGGACTGAAGCTTTCTTT. This gives the protein CAWSEQGALGTEAFF.

The V and J genes are TRBV9 and TRBJ1-2; tentatively, D is TRBD1 (5 bases). The V end was cut by 4 bases, the J end by 1 base, with 17 bases between. This CDR3 region has 16 residues. The germline V gene has CDR1 SGDLS and CDR2 YYNGEE. The CDR3 region is CASSPWAGPLNYGYTF. Here the CDR3 DNA reads TGTGCCAGCAGCCCGTGGGCAGGGCCTCTTAACTATGGCTACACCTTC.

Only a few counts were recorded for this clone. V gene TRBV4-3 combines with J gene TRBJ1-4; D unresolved. Germline V CDR1 and CDR2: LGHNA, YSLEER. The ends were cut back, 4 bases at V and 6 bases at J, with 15 bases in the middle. This CDR3 spans 15 amino acids. CDR3 DNA: TGCGCCAGCAGCCCGAGTCCCACCTACGATGAAAAACTGTTTTTT. Amino acid sequence: CASSPSPTYDEKLFF.

The rearrangement joins TRBV28 to TRBJ2-2; TRBD2 might be the D (6 bases). Trimming shortened V by 11 bases and J by 2 bases, and 15 bases separated the two germline ends. This CDR3 has 14 residues. In germline, CDR1 is MDHEN, CDR2 SYDVKM. Here the CDR3 reads CAAAGTVNTGELFF. The CDR3 nucleotides are TGTGCCGCCGCCGGGACTGTAAACACCGGGGAGCTGTTTTTT.

This chain uses TRBV6-1 with TRBJ1-1; D perhaps matches TRBD1 (5 bases). The germline V gene has CDR1 MNHNS and CDR2 SASEGT. The CDR3 sequence is 13 residues long. The V end was cut by 9 bases, the J end by 0 bases, with 11 bases between. The CDR3 reads CARDRDMNTEAFF. The CDR3 coding sequence is TGTGCCAGAGACAGAGATATGAACACTGAAGCTTTCTTT.

The chain combines TRBV2 with TRBJ2-7; the match to TRBD1 covers 11 bases. The CDR3 totals 13 residues. V was pared by 6 bases and J by 4 bases, with 2 bases of the junction left unmatched. CDR1 is SNHLY and CDR2 is FYNNEI in the germline V gene. The chain's CDR3 is CASRRDRGYEQYF. DNA for the CDR3: TGTGCCAGCAGGAGGGACAGGGGGTACGAGCAGTACTTC.

This rearrangement joins TRBV28 to TRBJ2-6, with 12 positions matching TRBD2. This CDR3 comprises 17 residues. The ends lost 6 bases at V and 2 bases at J; junction bases unmatched: 5. CDR1 and CDR2 from the germline V gene are MDHEN and SYDVKM. The CDR3 DNA is TGTGCCAGCAGCCTCGGACTAGCGGGACCTGGGGCCAACGTCCTGACTTTC. This codes for CASSLGLAGPGANVLTF. The full variable domain, in which reference TRBV28 and TRBJ2-6 provide the parts outside the CDR3, is DVKVTQSSRYLVKRTGEKVFLECVQDMDHENMFWYRQDPGLGLRLIYFSYDVKMKEKGDIPEGYSVSREKKERFSLILESASTNQTSMYLCASSLGLAGPGANVLTFGAGSRLTVL.

This clone showed up just once. The chain is built from TRBV19 and TRBJ2-1, with 11 positions matching TRBD2. Germline CDR1 reads LNHDA; CDR2 reads SQIVND (reference sequence). V shed 5 bases and J 10 bases; nucleotides not matched to a gene: 7. CDR3 length: 14 residues. CDR3 region: CASSGSGRAGEQFF. CDR3 sequence (DNA): TGTGCCAGTAGTGGTAGCGGGAGGGCCGGGGAGCAGTTCTTC.

The chain employs TRBV6-1 and TRBJ1-5; D might be TRBD1 (6 bases). The V end was cut by 5 bases, the J end by 5 bases, with 13 bases between. Germline CDR1 reads MNHNS; CDR2 reads SASEGT. There are 14 residues in the CDR3. In nucleotides, the CDR3 is TGTGCCAGCAGTCCCTTACAGGGTCATCAGCCCCAGCATTTT. This encodes CASSPLQGHQPQHF.

The J gene is TRBJ2-3, the V gene TRBV28, with 11 bases lining up with TRBD2. CDR1 is MDHEN and CDR2 is SYDVKM in the germline V gene. The CDR3 extends over 17 amino acids. J lost 0 bases, V lost 5 bases, and 7 bases had no gene match. CDR3 sequence reads: CASSGPRLAGSTDTQYF. CDR3 nucleotides: TGTGCCAGCAGTGGCCCCCGACTAGCGGGGAGCACAGATACGCAGTATTTT.

This chain connects TRBV6-5 to TRBJ1-1, with D perhaps matching TRBD1 (6 bases). CDR3 length: 15 residues. The ends were cut back, 6 bases at V and 4 bases at J, with 18 bases in the middle. Germline V gives CDR1 MNHEY, CDR2 SVGAGI. CDR3 in DNA: TGTGCCAGCAGGGCTCTGGGGGCCAGATTCACTGAAGCTTTCTTT. It is translated as CASRALGARFTEAFF.

The chain employs TRBV19 and TRBJ1-2, with 8 bases matching TRBD1. V was pared by 8 bases and J by 6 bases, with 14 bases of the junction left unmatched. The CDR3 extends over 15 amino acids. Germline-derived CDR1 and CDR2 are LNHDA and SQIVND (reference sequence). CDR3 nucleotide sequence: TGTGCCAGTTGGACAGGGCCCCAGGCAATGGATGGCTACACCTTC. It translates to CASWTGPQAMDGYTF.

The CDR3 region is CASSLGLAGLYNEQFF. The CDR3 nucleotides read TGTGCCAGCAGCTTGGGTCTAGCGGGGTTATACAATGAGCAGTTCTTC. The chain combines TRBV5-6 with TRBJ2-1, with 9 bases that match TRBD2. V shed 0 bases, J shed 4 bases, and the junction held 5 bases outside the gene matches. This CDR3 region has 16 residues. Per the germline V gene, CDR1 is SGHDT and CDR2 is YYEEEE. Full variable domain (outside the CDR3, taken from reference TRBV5-6 and TRBJ2-1): DAGVTQSPTHLIKTRGQQVTLRCSPKSGHDTVSWYQQALGQGPQFIFQYYEEEERQRGNFPDRFSGHQFPNYSSELNVNALLLGDSALYLCASSLGLAGLYNEQFFGPGTRLTVL.

The chain employs TRBV18 and TRBJ1-2; 7 nucleotides agree with TRBD1. The CDR3 has 14 amino acids. Germline V lookup: CDR1 KGHSH, CDR2 LQKENI. Germline trimming cut 3 bases from V and 6 bases from J; bases unmatched to any gene: 7. As DNA, the CDR3 is TGTGCCAGCTCACCCCTGGACAGGACGGATGGCTACACCTTC. Translating it yields CASSPLDRTDGYTF. The full variable domain, completed using reference TRBV18 and TRBJ1-2, is NAGVMQNPRHLVRRRGQEARLRCSPMKGHSHVYWYRQLPEEGLKFMVYLQKENIIDESGMPKERFSAEFPKEGPSILRIQQVVRGDSAAYFCASSPLDRTDGYTFGSGTRLTVV.

This clone was seen a single time. The chain employs TRBV19 and TRBJ1-1; the match to TRBD1 covers 9 bases. The CDR3 has 16 amino acids. Germline CDR1 LNHDA, CDR2 SQIVND (reference sequence). V lost 5 bases, J lost 0 bases, and 7 bases stayed unmatched. The CDR3 loop is CASSPPRTGVNTEAFF. The CDR3 DNA is TGTGCCAGTAGTCCCCCCCGGACAGGGGTGAACACTGAAGCTTTCTTT.

V is TRBV28 and J is TRBJ2-7, with a weak D call TRBD2 (6 bases). V shed 3 bases and J shed 4 bases, with 13 bases lying between them. Germline assignment: CDR1 MDHEN and CDR2 SYDVKM. The CDR3 extends over 14 amino acids. This CDR3 is CASSFSGGEYEQYF. CDR3 nucleotide sequence: TGTGCCAGCAGTTTCTCTGGCGGGGAATACGAGCAGTACTTC.

V usage is TRBV9 and J usage is TRBJ2-3; 10 bases match TRBD2. Germline CDR1 SGDLS, CDR2 YYNGEE. V shed 3 bases and J 1 base; nucleotides not matched to a gene: 5. The CDR3 loop spans 16 amino acids. CDR3 protein: CASSARTSGRTDTQYF. CDR3 nucleotides: TGTGCCAGCAGCGCCCGGACTAGCGGCCGCACAGATACGCAGTATTTT.

The CDR3 nucleotides read TGTGCCAGCAGCTTACACGGGACAGGGGTGCCCGGAACCCAGTACTTC. Its translation: CASSLHGTGVPGTQYF. The chain carries TRBV7-2 and TRBJ2-5; 10 nucleotides line up with TRBD1. V lost 2 bases and J lost 8; bases outside the gene matches: 11. CDR1 and CDR2 from the germline V gene are SGHTA and FQGNSA. There are 16 residues in the CDR3.

The rearrangement joins TRBV7-3 to TRBJ2-7, with 9 bases identical to TRBD2. There are 14 residues in the CDR3. CDR1 and CDR2 (germline): SGHTA, FQGTGA. V trimming: 5 bases; J trimming: 7 bases; junction bases outside the gene matches: 9. CDR3 bases: TGTGCCAGCAGCCCCGGGACTAGCTCCTGGGAGCAGTACTTC. Its translation: CASSPGTSSWEQYF.

CDR3 region: CSVGDGNQPQHF. DNA for the CDR3: TGCAGCGTGGGAGACGGAAATCAGCCCCAGCATTTT. The rearrangement links TRBV29-1 to TRBJ1-5, with D unresolved. The V and J ends lost 6 bases and 4 bases respectively, with 10 bases between them. This CDR3 spans 12 amino acids. CDR1 and CDR2 (germline): SQVTM, ANQGSEA.

The chain recombines TRBV27 with TRBJ2-2, with D possibly matching TRBD1 (6 bases). Per the germline V gene, CDR1 is MNHEY and CDR2 is SMNVEV (reference sequence). V lost 5 bases and J 7 bases, leaving 17 bases between the germline ends. The CDR3 runs 15 residues. The CDR3 protein is CASSPFYQGIGELFF. CDR3 coding DNA: TGTGCCAGCAGTCCTTTCTACCAGGGGATCGGGGAGCTGTTTTTT.

V gene TRBV7-9 combines with J gene TRBJ2-5; D may be TRBD2 (5 bases). Germline values: CDR1 SEHNR, CDR2 FQNEAQ (reference sequence). The germline V and J ends were trimmed by 8 bases and 5 bases, with 18 bases remaining between them. This CDR3 has 14 residues. The DNA for the CDR3 is TGTGCCAGCGGCCGTCTGGGATCGGGGGAGACCCAGTACTTC. This gives the protein CASGRLGSGETQYF.